This TCR beta chain was identified in a study of cytomegalovirus exposure and HLA in healthy donors. Points from the study as a whole: The study carried out a later analysis of TCR beta sequences. It associated about 15,000 of them with specific HLA alleles at a false discovery rate of 0.05.

PCR was performed using 60 Vbeta and 13 Jbeta primers. Assay: immunoSEQ multiplex PCR; the TCRdb copy retains only in-frame clones and omits some. The sample has about 130,000 clones; 75% to 90% are singletons. In the case of this clone: Its antigen remains unidentified.

The specimen was PBMCs. The sequence came from a man between 40 and 49 years old in good health and CMV-seronegative.

In DNA form, the CDR3 reads TGCGCCAGCCGAGGCCCCCTGACCGATAACAATGAGCAGTTCTTC. It encodes CASRGPLTDNNEQFF. The chain joins TRBV10-2 to TRBJ2-1, with D uncertain. The ends were cut back, 8 bases at V and 5 bases at J, with 19 bases in the middle. Germline CDR1 is WSHSY and CDR2 is SAAADI. The CDR3 has 15 amino acids.